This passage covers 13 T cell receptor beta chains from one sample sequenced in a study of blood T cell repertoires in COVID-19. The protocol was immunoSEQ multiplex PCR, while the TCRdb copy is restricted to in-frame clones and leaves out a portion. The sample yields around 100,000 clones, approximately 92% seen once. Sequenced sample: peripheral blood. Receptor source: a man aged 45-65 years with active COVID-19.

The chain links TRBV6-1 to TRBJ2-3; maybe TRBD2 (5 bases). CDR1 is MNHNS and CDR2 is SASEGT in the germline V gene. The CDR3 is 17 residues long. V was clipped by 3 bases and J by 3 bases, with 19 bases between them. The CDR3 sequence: CASSDGSPVRLTDTQYF. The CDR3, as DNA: TGTGCCAGCAGTGATGGGAGTCCGGTCCGACTAACAGATACGCAGTATTTT.

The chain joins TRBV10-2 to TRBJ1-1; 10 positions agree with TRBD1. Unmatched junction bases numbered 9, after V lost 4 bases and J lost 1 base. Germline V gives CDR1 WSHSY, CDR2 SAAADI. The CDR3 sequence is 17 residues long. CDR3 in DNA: TGCGCCAGCAGTGGGCGACAGGGGGCAGGGGAGAACACTGAAGCTTTCTTT. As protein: CASSGRQGAGENTEAFF.

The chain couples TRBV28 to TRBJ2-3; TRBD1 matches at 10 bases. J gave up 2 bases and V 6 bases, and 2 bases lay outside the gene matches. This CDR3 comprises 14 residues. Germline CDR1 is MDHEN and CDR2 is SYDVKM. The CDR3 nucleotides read TGTGCCAGCAGCGACAGGGGGCACACAGATACGCAGTATTTT. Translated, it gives CASSDRGHTDTQYF. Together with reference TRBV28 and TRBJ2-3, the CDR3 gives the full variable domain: DVKVTQSSRYLVKRTGEKVFLECVQDMDHENMFWYRQDPGLGLRLIYFSYDVKMKEKGDIPEGYSVSREKKERFSLILESASTNQTSMYLCASSDRGHTDTQYFGPGTRLTVL.

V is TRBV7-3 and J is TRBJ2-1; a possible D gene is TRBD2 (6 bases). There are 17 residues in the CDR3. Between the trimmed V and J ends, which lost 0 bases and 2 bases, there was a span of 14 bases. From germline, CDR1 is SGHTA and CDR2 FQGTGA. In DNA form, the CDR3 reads TGTGCCAGCAGCTTAACGAAGGCGGGAAGTACCTACAATGAGCAGTTCTTC. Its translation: CASSLTKAGSTYNEQFF.

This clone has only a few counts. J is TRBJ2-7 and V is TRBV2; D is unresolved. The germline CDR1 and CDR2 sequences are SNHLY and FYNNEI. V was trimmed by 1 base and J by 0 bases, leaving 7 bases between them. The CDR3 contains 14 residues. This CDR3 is CASSEGGSSYEQYF. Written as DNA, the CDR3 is TGTGCCAGCAGTGAAGGTGGCAGCTCCTACGAGCAGTACTTC.

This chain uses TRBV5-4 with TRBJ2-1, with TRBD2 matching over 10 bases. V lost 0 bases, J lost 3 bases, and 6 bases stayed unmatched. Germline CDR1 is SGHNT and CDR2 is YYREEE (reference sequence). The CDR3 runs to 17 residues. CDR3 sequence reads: CASSLGSSGRDYNEQFF. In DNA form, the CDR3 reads TGTGCCAGCAGCTTGGGTTCTAGCGGGAGAGACTACAATGAGCAGTTCTTC.

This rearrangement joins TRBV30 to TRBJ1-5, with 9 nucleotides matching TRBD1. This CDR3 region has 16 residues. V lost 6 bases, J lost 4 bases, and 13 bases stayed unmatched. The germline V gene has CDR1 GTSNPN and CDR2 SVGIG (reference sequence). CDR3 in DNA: TGTGCCTGCAGCCCCGGACAGGGGAGGGTAAATCAGCCCCAGCATTTT. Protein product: CACSPGQGRVNQPQHF.

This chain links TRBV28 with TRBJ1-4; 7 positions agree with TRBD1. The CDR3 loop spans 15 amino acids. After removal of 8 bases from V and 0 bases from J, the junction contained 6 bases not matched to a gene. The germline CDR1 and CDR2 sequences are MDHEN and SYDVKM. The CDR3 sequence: CASGDTGATNEKLFF. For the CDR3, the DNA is TGTGCCAGCGGAGATACAGGGGCAACTAATGAAAAACTGTTTTTT.

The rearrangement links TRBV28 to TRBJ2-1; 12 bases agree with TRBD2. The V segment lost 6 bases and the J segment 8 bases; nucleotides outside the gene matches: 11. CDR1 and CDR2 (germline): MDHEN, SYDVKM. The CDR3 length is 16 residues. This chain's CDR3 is CASSPRRLAGAYEQFF. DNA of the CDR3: TGTGCCAGCAGCCCCCGGCGACTAGCGGGAGCTTATGAGCAGTTCTTC.

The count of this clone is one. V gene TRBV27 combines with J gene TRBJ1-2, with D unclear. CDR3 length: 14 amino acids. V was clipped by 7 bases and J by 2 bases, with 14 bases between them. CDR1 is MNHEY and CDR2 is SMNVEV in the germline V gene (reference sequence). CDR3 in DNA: TGTGCCAGCACTACCTCGGGGAAGAACTATGGCTACACCTTC. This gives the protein CASTTSGKNYGYTF.

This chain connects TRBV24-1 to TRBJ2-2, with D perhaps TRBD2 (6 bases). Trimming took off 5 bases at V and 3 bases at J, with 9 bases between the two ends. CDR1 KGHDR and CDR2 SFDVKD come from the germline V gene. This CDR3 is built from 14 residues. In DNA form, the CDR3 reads TGTGCCACCAGTGGACTAGAGTACACCGGGGAGCTGTTTTTT. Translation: CATSGLEYTGELFF.

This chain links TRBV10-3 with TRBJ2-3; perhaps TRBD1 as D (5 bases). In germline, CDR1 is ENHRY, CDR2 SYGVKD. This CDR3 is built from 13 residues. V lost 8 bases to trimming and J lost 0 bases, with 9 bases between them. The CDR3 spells CAIRAGSTDTQYF. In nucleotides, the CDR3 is TGTGCCATCCGGGCAGGGAGCACAGATACGCAGTATTTT.

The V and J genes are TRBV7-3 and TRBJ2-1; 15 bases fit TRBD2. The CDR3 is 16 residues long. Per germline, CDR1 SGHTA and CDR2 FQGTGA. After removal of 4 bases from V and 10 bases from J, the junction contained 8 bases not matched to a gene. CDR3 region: CASSSTGLAGGREQFF. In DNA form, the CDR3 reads TGTGCCAGCAGCTCAACGGGACTAGCGGGAGGTAGGGAGCAGTTCTTC.